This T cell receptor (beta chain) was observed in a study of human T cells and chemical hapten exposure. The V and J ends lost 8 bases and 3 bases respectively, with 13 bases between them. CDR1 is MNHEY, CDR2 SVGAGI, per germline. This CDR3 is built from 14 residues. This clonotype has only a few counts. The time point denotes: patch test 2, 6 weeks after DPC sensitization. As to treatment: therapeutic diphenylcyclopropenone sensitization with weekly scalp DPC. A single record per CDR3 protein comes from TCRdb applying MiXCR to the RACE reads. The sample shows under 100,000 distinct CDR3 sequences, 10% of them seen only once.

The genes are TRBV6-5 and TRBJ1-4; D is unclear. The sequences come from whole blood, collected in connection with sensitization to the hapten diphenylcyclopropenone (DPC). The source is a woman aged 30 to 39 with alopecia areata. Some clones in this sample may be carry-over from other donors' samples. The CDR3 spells CASSPVRANEKLFF. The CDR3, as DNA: TGTGCCAGCTCCCCGGTACGGGCTAATGAAAAACTGTTTTTT.